What follows are 10 T cell receptor beta chains derived from one specimen sequenced in a study of CD8 T cells in Susac syndrome. With random hexamers, roughly 0.45 to 1 ug RNA was reverse transcribed. TCRdb analysed the immunoSEQ multiplex PCR reads with MiXCR anew, one entry per CDR3 protein. The table lists 170,000 or so distinct CDR3 sequences, about 93% of them singletons. The sample taken for sequencing was CD4+ T cells from PBMCs. The receptors here all came from a human donor with multiple sclerosis.

In DNA form, the CDR3 reads TGTGCCAGCAGCCAAGGGGGACACCACTATGGCTACACCTTC. It specifies CASSQGGHHYGYTF. The genes are TRBV3-1 and TRBJ1-2; weak D call: TRBD1 (6 bases). Germline lookup yields CDR1 LGHDT and CDR2 YNNKEL (reference sequence). V lost 1 base to trimming and J lost 3 bases, with 9 bases between them. The CDR3 extends over 14 amino acids.

The chain recombines TRBV6-5 with TRBJ1-2, with 8 bases identical to TRBD1. The CDR3 runs to 16 residues. With 0 bases clipped from V and 5 bases from J, the junction kept 8 bases outside the gene matches. CDR1 is MNHEY and CDR2 is SVGAGI in the germline V gene. CDR3 bases: TGTGCCAGCAGTTACTCGGGTGCAGGGGGCGCGTATGGCTACACCTTC. Amino acids: CASSYSGAGGAYGYTF.

This chain links TRBV5-1 with TRBJ1-4; tentative D call: TRBD1 (5 bases). V shed 3 bases and J shed 8 bases, with 14 bases lying between them. The CDR3 sequence is 14 residues long. Germline V lookup: CDR1 SGHRS, CDR2 YFSETQ. CDR3 sequence reads: CASSWRGREEKLFF. CDR3 DNA sequence: TGCGCCAGCAGCTGGAGGGGAAGGGAGGAAAAACTGTTTTTT.

This chain joins TRBV9 and TRBJ2-4; D remains unclear. The CDR3 sequence is 15 residues long. Germline V lookup: CDR1 SGDLS, CDR2 YYNGEE. Between the trimmed V and J ends, which lost 0 bases and 6 bases, there was a span of 13 bases. The CDR3 sequence: CASSVGDLGRNIQYF. CDR3 sequence (DNA): TGTGCCAGCAGCGTAGGGGATTTGGGTAGAAACATTCAGTACTTC.

The chain is built from TRBV19 and TRBJ2-3; tentatively, D is TRBD1 (5 bases). V was cut by 1 base and J by 0 bases, with 8 bases left in between. Germline loops: CDR1 LNHDA, CDR2 SQIVND (reference sequence). This CDR3 contains 15 residues. CDR3 DNA: TGTGCCAGTAGTATAGGACAGACTAGCACAGATACGCAGTATTTT. Encoded protein: CASSIGQTSTDTQYF.

In its sample, this clonotype was seen a few times. V is TRBV6-5 and J is TRBJ2-1; D unresolved. V lost 6 bases to trimming and J lost 7 bases, with 7 bases between them. CDR3 length: 11 residues. CDR1 and CDR2 from the germline V gene are MNHEY and SVGAGI. Written as DNA, the CDR3 is TGTGCCAGCAGGGGTGTGAATGAGCAGTTCTTC. Protein: CASRGVNEQFF.

This chain joins TRBV3-1 and TRBJ1-1; D is perhaps TRBD1 (6 bases). This CDR3 has 16 residues. Trimming stripped 1 base from V and 3 bases from J, with 15 bases between. Germline V gene data show CDR1 as LGHDT and CDR2 as YNNKEL (reference sequence). For the CDR3, the DNA is TGTGCCAGCAGCCAAGGGCCAGGGGTGAAGGACACTGAAGCTTTCTTT. Its translation: CASSQGPGVKDTEAFF.

The chain joins TRBV30 to TRBJ2-1; D is perhaps TRBD2 (5 bases). Germline V gene sequence: CDR1 GTSNPN, CDR2 SVGIG (reference sequence). V lost 2 bases and J lost 7, with 24 bases in between. The CDR3 is made up of 17 amino acids. CDR3 region: CAWSLNPGLLMGNEQFF. CDR3 in DNA: TGTGCCTGGAGTCTGAACCCCGGACTCCTGATGGGGAATGAGCAGTTCTTC.

On this clonotype: The junction departs from the called germline gene at one end, perhaps through a read error. The chain couples TRBV2 to TRBJ1-3; no reliable D call. CDR3 length equals 12 residues. CDR1 and CDR2 (germline): SNHLY, FYNNEI. The CDR3 nucleotides are TGTGCCAGCAGTGAGAAGCGGGTCCCGACGGTTTTT. Translated: CASSEKRVPTVF.

V is TRBV7-9 and J is TRBJ1-1; D gene uncertain. Per germline, CDR1 SEHNR and CDR2 FQNEAQ (reference sequence). The ends were cut back, 2 bases at V and 8 bases at J, with 12 bases in the middle. The CDR3 runs 13 residues. The CDR3 loop reads CASSLKLETEAFF. The CDR3 DNA sequence: TGTGCCAGCAGCTTAAAGTTGGAGACAGAAGCTTTCTTT.